This T cell receptor beta chain was recorded in a study of blood T cells in healthy people across ages. This CDR3 is 18 amino acids long. The V end was cut by 2 bases, the J end by 0 bases, with 20 bases between. The V gene's germline CDR1 is MNHEY and CDR2 SVGEGT. This clonotype was recorded only once. PCR was performed a second time for about 7 to 12 cycles using a sample-barcoded 5' primer and a J-beta primer mix. TCRdb re-called the 5' RACE reads with MiXCR, one entry per CDR3 protein. The sample lists 710,000 or so distinct CDR3 sequences, about 30% occurring once. V gene TRBV6-2 or TRBV6-3 combines with J gene TRBJ2-7, with D perhaps matching TRBD1 (6 bases). This clonotype was sampled from a woman older than 75 in good health. The sequenced material came from blood. CDR3 sequence reads: CASSYRQGQTTSSYEQYF. The CDR3 nucleotides are TGTGCCAGCAGTTACCGCCAAGGACAGACCACCTCCTCCTACGAGCAGTACTTC.